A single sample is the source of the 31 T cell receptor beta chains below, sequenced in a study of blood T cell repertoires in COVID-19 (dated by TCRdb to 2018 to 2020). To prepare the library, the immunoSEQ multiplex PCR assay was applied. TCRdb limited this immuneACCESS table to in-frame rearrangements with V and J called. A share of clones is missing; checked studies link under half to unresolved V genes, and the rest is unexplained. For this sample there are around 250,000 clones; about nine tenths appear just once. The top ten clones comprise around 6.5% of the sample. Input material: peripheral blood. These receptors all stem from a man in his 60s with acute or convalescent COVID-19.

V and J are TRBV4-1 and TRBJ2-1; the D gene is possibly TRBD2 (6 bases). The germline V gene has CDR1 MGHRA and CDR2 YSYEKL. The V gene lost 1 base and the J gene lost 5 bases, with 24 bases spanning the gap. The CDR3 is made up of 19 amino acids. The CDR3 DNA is TGCGCCAGCAGCCAAGTCTGGGACTTATGGGGGGATTGGAACAATGAGCAGTTCTTC. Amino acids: CASSQVWDLWGDWNNEQFF.

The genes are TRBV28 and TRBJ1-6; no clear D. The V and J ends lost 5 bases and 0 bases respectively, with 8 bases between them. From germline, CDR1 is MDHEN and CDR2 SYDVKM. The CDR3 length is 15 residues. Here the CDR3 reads CASSESSSYNSPLHF. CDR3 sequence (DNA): TGTGCCAGCAGTGAATCCAGCTCCTATAATTCACCCCTCCACTTT.

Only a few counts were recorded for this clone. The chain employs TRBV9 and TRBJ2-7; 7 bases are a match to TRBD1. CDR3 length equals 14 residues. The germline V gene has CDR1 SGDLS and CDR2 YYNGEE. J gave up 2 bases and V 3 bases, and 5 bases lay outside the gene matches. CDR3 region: CASSARDSPYEQYF. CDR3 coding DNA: TGTGCCAGCAGCGCCCGGGACAGCCCCTACGAGCAGTACTTC.

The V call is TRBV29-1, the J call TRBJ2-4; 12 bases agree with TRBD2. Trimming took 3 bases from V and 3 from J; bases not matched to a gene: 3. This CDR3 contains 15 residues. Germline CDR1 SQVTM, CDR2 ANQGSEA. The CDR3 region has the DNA TGCAGCGTTGACGGGACTAGCGGGTACAAAAACATTCAGTACTTC. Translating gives CSVDGTSGYKNIQYF. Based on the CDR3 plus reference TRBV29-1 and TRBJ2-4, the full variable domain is SAVISQKPSRDICQRGTSLTIQCQVDSQVTMMFWYRQQPGQSLTLIATANQGSEATYESGFVIDKFPISRPNLTFSTLTVSNMSPEDSSIYLCSVDGTSGYKNIQYFGAGTRLSVL.

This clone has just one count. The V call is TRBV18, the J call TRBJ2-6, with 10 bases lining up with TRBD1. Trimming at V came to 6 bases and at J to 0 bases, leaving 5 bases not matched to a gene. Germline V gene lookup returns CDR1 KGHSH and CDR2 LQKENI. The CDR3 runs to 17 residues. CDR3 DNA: TGTGCCAGCTCCCCGGGACAGGGGAACTCTGGGGCCAACGTCCTGACTTTC. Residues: CASSPGQGNSGANVLTF. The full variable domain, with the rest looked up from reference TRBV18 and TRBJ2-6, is NAGVMQNPRHLVRRRGQEARLRCSPMKGHSHVYWYRQLPEEGLKFMVYLQKENIIDESGMPKERFSAEFPKEGPSILRIQQVVRGDSAAYFCASSPGQGNSGANVLTFGAGSRLTVL.

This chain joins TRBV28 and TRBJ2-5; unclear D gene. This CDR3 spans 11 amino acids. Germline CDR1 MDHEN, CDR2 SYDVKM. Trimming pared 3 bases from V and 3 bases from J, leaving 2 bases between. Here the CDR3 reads CASSFKETQYF. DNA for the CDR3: TGTGCCAGCAGTTTCAAAGAGACCCAGTACTTC.

CDR3: CASKILAGETQYF. The CDR3 DNA reads TGTGCCAGCAAAATACTAGCGGGAGAGACCCAGTACTTC. The chain recombines TRBV6-5 with TRBJ2-5, with 9 bases matching TRBD2. Germline trimming cut 7 bases from V and 4 bases from J; bases unmatched to any gene: 4. Germline values: CDR1 MNHEY, CDR2 SVGAGI. The CDR3 has 13 amino acids.

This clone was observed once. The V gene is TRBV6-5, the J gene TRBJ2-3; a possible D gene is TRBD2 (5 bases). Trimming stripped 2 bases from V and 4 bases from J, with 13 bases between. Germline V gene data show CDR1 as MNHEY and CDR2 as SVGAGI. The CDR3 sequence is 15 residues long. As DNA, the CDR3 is TGTGCCAGCAGTTACCTTCTGGGGAGTGCAGATACGCAGTATTTT. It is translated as CASSYLLGSADTQYF.

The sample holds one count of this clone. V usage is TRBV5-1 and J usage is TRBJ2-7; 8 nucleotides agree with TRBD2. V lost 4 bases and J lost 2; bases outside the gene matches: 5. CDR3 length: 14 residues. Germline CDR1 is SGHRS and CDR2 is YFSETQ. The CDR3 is CASSRSGKAYEQYF. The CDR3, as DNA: TGCGCCAGCAGCCGTAGCGGGAAAGCCTACGAGCAGTACTTC.

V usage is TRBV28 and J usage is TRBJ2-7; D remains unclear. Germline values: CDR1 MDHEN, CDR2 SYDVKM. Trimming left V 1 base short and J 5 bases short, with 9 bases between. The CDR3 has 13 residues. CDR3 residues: CASSLSSIDEQYF. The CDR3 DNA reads TGTGCCAGCAGTTTATCCTCAATAGACGAGCAGTACTTC.

The CDR3 loop is CASREVAAYEQYF. CDR3 DNA: TGTGCCTCGCGGGAGGTCGCAGCCTACGAGCAGTACTTC. The chain couples TRBV11-2 to TRBJ2-7; 8 nucleotides align to TRBD2. This CDR3 region has 13 residues. V dropped 11 bases and J dropped 2; count of bases not matched to a gene: 8. Germline V lookup: CDR1 SGHAT, CDR2 FQNNGV.

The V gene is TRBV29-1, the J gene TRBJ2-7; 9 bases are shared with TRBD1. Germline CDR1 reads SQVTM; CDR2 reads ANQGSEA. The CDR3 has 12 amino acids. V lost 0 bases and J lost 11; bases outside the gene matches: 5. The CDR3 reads CSVEDRDRAEYF. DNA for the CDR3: TGCAGCGTTGAAGATCGGGACAGGGCCGAGTACTTC.

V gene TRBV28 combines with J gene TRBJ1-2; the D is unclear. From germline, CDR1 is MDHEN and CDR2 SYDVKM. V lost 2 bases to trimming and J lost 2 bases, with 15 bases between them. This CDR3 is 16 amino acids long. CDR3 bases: TGTGCCAGCAGTTTAATAGAGGATAGCCCCAACTATGGCTACACCTTC. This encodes CASSLIEDSPNYGYTF.

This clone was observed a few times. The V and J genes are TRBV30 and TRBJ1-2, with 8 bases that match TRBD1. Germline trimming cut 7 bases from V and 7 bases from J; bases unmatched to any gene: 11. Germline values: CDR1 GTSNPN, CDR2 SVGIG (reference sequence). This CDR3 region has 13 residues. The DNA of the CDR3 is TGTGCCTCCGGCCGGGACAGGCCGTCTGGCTACACCTTC. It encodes CASGRDRPSGYTF.

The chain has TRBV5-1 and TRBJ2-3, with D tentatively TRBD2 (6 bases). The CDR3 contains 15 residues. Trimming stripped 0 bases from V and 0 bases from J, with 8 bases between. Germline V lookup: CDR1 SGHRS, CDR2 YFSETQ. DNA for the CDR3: TGCGCCAGCAGCTTGGCGGAGGGCAGCACAGATACGCAGTATTTT. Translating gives CASSLAEGSTDTQYF.

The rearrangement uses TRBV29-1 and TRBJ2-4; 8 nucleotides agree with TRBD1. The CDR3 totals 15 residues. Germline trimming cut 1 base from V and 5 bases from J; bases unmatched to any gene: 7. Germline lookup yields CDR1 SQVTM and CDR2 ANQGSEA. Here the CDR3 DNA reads TGCAGCGTTGAAGGGGGCAGGGGGCTACAAAACATTCAGTACTTC. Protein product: CSVEGGRGLQNIQYF.

CDR3 region: CASSSTSGRAGEQFF. In nucleotides, the CDR3 is TGTGCCAGCAGCTCGACTAGCGGGAGGGCCGGTGAGCAGTTCTTC. The chain employs TRBV7-2 and TRBJ2-1; TRBD2 matches at 14 bases. Trimming took 4 bases from V and 9 from J; bases not matched to a gene: 5. Germline-derived CDR1 and CDR2 are SGHTA and FQGNSA. This CDR3 is 15 amino acids long.

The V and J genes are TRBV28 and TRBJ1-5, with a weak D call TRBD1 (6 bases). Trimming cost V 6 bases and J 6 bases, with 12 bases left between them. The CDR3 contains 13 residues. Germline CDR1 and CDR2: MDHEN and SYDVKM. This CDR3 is CASRQQGGQPQHF. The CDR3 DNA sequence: TGTGCCAGCAGACAACAGGGTGGTCAGCCCCAGCATTTT. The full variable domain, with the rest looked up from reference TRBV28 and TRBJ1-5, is DVKVTQSSRYLVKRTGEKVFLECVQDMDHENMFWYRQDPGLGLRLIYFSYDVKMKEKGDIPEGYSVSREKKERFSLILESASTNQTSMYLCASRQQGGQPQHFGDGTRLSIL.

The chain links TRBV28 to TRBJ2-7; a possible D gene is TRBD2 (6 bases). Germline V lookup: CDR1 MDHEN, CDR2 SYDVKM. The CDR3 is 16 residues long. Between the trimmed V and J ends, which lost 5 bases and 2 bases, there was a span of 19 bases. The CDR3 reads CASSPLAGGRAYEQYF. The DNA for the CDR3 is TGTGCCAGCAGTCCGCTAGCTGGAGGGCGGGCCTACGAGCAGTACTTC. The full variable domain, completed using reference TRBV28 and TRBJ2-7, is DVKVTQSSRYLVKRTGEKVFLECVQDMDHENMFWYRQDPGLGLRLIYFSYDVKMKEKGDIPEGYSVSREKKERFSLILESASTNQTSMYLCASSPLAGGRAYEQYFGPGTRLTVT.

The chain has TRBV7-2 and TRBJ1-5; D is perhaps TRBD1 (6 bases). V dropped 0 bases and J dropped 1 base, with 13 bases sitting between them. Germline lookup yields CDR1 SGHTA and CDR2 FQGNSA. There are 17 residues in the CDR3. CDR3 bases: TGTGCCAGCAGCTTAGCGGGAGGGGGGGTGAGCAATCAGCCCCAGCATTTT. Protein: CASSLAGGGVSNQPQHF.

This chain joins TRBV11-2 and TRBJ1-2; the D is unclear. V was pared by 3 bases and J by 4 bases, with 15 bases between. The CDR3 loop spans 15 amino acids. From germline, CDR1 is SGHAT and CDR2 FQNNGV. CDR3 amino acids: CASSLARTRAYGYTF. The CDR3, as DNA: TGTGCCAGCAGCTTGGCCCGGACGCGGGCCTATGGCTACACCTTC.

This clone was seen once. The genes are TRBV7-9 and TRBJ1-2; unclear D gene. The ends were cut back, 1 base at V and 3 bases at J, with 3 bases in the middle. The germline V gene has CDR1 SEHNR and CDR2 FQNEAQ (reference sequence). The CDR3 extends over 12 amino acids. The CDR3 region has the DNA TGTGCCAGCAGCTTAGACTACTATGGCTACACCTTC. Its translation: CASSLDYYGYTF. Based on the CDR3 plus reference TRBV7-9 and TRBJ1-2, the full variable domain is DTGVSQNPRHKITKRGQNVTFRCDPISEHNRLYWYRQTLGQGPEFLTYFQNEAQLEKSRLLSDRFSAERPKGSFSTLEIQRTEQGDSAMYLCASSLDYYGYTFGSGTRLTVV.

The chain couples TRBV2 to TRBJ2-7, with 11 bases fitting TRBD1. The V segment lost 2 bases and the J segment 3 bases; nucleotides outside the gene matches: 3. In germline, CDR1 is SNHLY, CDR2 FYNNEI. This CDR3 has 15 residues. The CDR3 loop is CASSETGQGVYEQYF. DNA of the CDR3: TGTGCCAGCAGTGAAACGGGACAGGGGGTCTACGAGCAGTACTTC. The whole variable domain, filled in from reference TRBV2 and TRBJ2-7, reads EPEVTQTPSHQVTQMGQEVILRCVPISNHLYFYWYRQILGQKVEFLVSFYNNEISEKSEIFDDQFSVERPDGSNFTLKIRSTKLEDSAMYFCASSETGQGVYEQYFGPGTRLTVT.

The CDR3 DNA is TGCGCCAGCAGCCGGAGCGGGAGCTCCTACAATGAGCAGTTCTTC. Translation: CASSRSGSSYNEQFF. The chain is built from TRBV5-1 and TRBJ2-1; 8 positions match TRBD2. This CDR3 is 15 amino acids long. The trim removed 4 bases at V and 0 bases at J, leaving 3 bases unmatched. CDR1 is SGHRS, CDR2 YFSETQ, per germline.

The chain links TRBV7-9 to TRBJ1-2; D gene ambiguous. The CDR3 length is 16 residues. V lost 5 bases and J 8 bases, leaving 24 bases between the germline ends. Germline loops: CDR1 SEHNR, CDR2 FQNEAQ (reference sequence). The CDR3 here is CASSPSRSGNRGGYTF. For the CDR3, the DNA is TGTGCCAGCAGCCCGTCGCGTTCCGGGAACCGCGGAGGCTACACCTTC. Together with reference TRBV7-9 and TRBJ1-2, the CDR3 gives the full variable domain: DTGVSQNPRHKITKRGQNVTFRCDPISEHNRLYWYRQTLGQGPEFLTYFQNEAQLEKSRLLSDRFSAERPKGSFSTLEIQRTEQGDSAMYLCASSPSRSGNRGGYTFGSGTRLTVV.

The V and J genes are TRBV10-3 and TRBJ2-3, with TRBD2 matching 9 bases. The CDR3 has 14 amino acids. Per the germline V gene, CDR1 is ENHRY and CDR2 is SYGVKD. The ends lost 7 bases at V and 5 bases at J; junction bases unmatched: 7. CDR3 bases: TGTGCCATCAAAGCGGGAGGAAGGGGAGATACGCAGTATTTT. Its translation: CAIKAGGRGDTQYF.

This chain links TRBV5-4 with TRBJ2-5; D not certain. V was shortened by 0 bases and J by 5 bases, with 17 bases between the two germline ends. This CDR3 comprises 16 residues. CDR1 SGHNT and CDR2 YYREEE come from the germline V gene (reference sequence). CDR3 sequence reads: CASSLAPVGRMETQYF. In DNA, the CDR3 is TGTGCCAGCAGCTTGGCCCCAGTCGGCAGGATGGAGACCCAGTACTTC. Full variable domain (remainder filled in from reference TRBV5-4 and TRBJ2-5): ETGVTQSPTHLIKTRGQQVTLRCSSQSGHNTVSWYQQALGQGPQFIFQYYREEENGRGNFPPRFSGLQFPNYSSELNVNALELDDSALYLCASSLAPVGRMETQYFGPGTRLLVL.

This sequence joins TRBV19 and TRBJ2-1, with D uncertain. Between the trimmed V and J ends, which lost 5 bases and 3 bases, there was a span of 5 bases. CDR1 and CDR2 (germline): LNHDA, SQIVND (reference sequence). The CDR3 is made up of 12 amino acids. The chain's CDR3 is CASSPNYNEQFF. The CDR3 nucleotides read TGTGCCAGTAGTCCTAACTACAATGAGCAGTTCTTC.

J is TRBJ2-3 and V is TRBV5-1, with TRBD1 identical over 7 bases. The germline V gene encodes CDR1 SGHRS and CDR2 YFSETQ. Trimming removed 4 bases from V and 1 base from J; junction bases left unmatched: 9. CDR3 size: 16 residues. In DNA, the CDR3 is TGCGCCAGCAGCACCGACACAGGGGTGGGCACAGATACGCAGTATTTT. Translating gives CASSTDTGVGTDTQYF.

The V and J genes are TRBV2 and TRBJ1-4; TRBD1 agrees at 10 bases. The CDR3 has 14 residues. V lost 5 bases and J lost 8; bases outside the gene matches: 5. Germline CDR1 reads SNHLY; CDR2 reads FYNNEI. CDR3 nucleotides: TGTGCCAGCAGTACCCGGGACAGGGGAGAAAAACTGTTTTTT. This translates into CASSTRDRGEKLFF.

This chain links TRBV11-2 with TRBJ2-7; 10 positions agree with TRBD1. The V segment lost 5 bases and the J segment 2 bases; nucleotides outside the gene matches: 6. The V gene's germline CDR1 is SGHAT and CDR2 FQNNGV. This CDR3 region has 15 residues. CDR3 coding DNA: TGTGCCAGCAGCATCGGGACAGGGGTTGCCTACGAGCAGTACTTC. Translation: CASSIGTGVAYEQYF. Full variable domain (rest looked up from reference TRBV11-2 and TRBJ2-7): EAGVAQSPRYKIIEKRQSVAFWCNPISGHATLYWYQQILGQGPKLLIQFQNNGVVDDSQLPKDRFSAERLKGVDSTLKIQPAKLEDSAVYLCASSIGTGVAYEQYFGPGTRLTVT.